Listed below are T cell receptor beta chains from one sample, sequenced in a study of post-analysis software for immune sequencing data. In TCRdb, the PCR reads were re-called with MiXCR into one record per CDR3 protein. The sample includes some 700,000 distinct CDR3 sequences, approximately 60% seen only once; the top ten take about 11%. Sequences were obtained from blood. The source is a girl aged 2 to 10 with multiple sclerosis. Both conserved end residues are part of each CDR3. A D gene is named only where the DNA matches it firmly. The size field is filled for only some rows; it gives once, few, many or a size class.

v_gene: TRBV5-1
j_gene: TRBJ2-1
d_gene: -
abundance: -
CDR3nt: TGCGCCAGCACCAGGCGCGGGGCCGGGGGAGGTGAGCAGTTCTTC
CDR3aa: CASTRRGAGGGEQFF

v_gene: TRBV12-3/TRBV12-4
j_gene: TRBJ2-7
d_gene: -
abundance: few
CDR3nt: TGTGCCAGCAGTCCACAGGGATCCGAGCAGTACTTC
CDR3aa: CASSPQGSEQYF

v_gene: TRBV5-1
j_gene: TRBJ1-1
d_gene: TRBD1
abundance: -
CDR3nt: TGCGCCAGCAGCACGACAGGGGAGGGGACTGAAGCTTTCTTT
CDR3aa: CASSTTGEGTEAFF

v_gene: TRBV5-1
j_gene: TRBJ2-7
d_gene: -
abundance: few
CDR3nt: TGCGCCAGCAGCTTGAATCCGGGGCCGTCCTACGAGCAGTACTTC
CDR3aa: CASSLNPGPSYEQYF

v_gene: TRBV6-5
j_gene: TRBJ1-5
d_gene: -
abundance: -
CDR3nt: TGTGCCAGCAGCCAGAGGGGTCAGCCCCAGCATTTT
CDR3aa: CASSQRGQPQHF

v_gene: TRBV10-2
j_gene: TRBJ2-1
d_gene: TRBD2
abundance: -
CDR3nt: TGCGCCAGCAGTGGGCCGACTAGCGGGAGGCCTTATGGCTCCTACAATGAGCAGTTCTTC
CDR3aa: CASSGPTSGRPYGSYNEQFF

v_gene: TRBV5-1
j_gene: TRBJ2-1
d_gene: TRBD1
abundance: few
CDR3nt: TGCGCCAGCGGAAACAGGGGGAATTACAATGAGCAGTTCTTC
CDR3aa: CASGNRGNYNEQFF

v_gene: TRBV12-5
j_gene: TRBJ1-1
d_gene: -
abundance: -
CDR3nt: TGTGCTAGTGGTTTGGACTTTAGCAGGGACACTGAAGCTTTCTTT
CDR3aa: CASGLDFSRDTEAFF

v_gene: TRBV11-1
j_gene: TRBJ2-3
d_gene: -
abundance: -
CDR3nt: TGTGCCAGCAGCCCTGGGACGGACTACACAGATACGCAGTATTTT
CDR3aa: CASSPGTDYTDTQYF

v_gene: TRBV3-1
j_gene: TRBJ2-3
d_gene: -
abundance: few
CDR3nt: TGTGCCAGCAGCCAAGAGGGGCAAGTTACGCAGTATTTT
CDR3aa: CASSQEGQVTQYF

v_gene: TRBV10-3
j_gene: TRBJ2-1
d_gene: -
abundance: -
CDR3nt: TGTGCCATCAGTAGCTTCGCGGATGAGCAGTTCTTC
CDR3aa: CAISSFADEQFF

v_gene: TRBV29-1
j_gene: TRBJ2-1
d_gene: -
abundance: -
CDR3nt: TGCAGCGTTCGGTCAGGGGTCAATGAGCAGTTCTTC
CDR3aa: CSVRSGVNEQFF

v_gene: TRBV30
j_gene: TRBJ2-1
d_gene: TRBD2
abundance: -
CDR3nt: TGTGCCTGGGCCGGACTAGCGGGAGCATACGAGCAGTTCTTC
CDR3aa: CAWAGLAGAYEQFF

v_gene: TRBV24-1
j_gene: TRBJ2-3
d_gene: -
abundance: -
CDR3nt: TGTGCCACCAGCGGGGACCGGAGGACAGATACGCAGTATTTT
CDR3aa: CATSGDRRTDTQYF

v_gene: TRBV20-1
j_gene: TRBJ1-5
d_gene: TRBD1
abundance: -
CDR3nt: TGCAGTGCTAGACTCAGGGGGGAGACTCAGCCCCAGCATTTT
CDR3aa: CSARLRGETQPQHF

v_gene: TRBV3-1
j_gene: TRBJ1-1
d_gene: -
abundance: -
CDR3nt: TGTGCCAGCACTCCAACCAGCCAGAGCACTGAAGCTTTCTTT
CDR3aa: CASTPTSQSTEAFF

v_gene: TRBV20-1
j_gene: TRBJ2-3
d_gene: -
abundance: -
CDR3nt: TGCAGTGCTGGTATAACCCGGACAGATACGCAGTATTTT
CDR3aa: CSAGITRTDTQYF

v_gene: TRBV12-3/TRBV12-4
j_gene: TRBJ2-1
d_gene: -
abundance: few
CDR3nt: TGTGCCAGCAGTTCGGTTAAACAGGGAAGGGGGCAGTTCTTC
CDR3aa: CASSSVKQGRGQFF

v_gene: TRBV10-3
j_gene: TRBJ2-5
d_gene: -
abundance: -
CDR3nt: TGTGCCACCACCAAAGACGGGGACGGGGCCCAGTACTTC
CDR3aa: CATTKDGDGAQYF

v_gene: TRBV29-1
j_gene: TRBJ2-1
d_gene: -
abundance: -
CDR3nt: TGCAGCGTTGCAAACTTAGGGCTCTACAATGAGCAGTTCTTC
CDR3aa: CSVANLGLYNEQFF

v_gene: TRBV11-2
j_gene: TRBJ1-2
d_gene: -
abundance: -
CDR3nt: TGTGCCAGCAGCTCTCTGGGGTGGAGTGGCTACACCTTC
CDR3aa: CASSSLGWSGYTF

v_gene: TRBV29-1
j_gene: TRBJ2-3
d_gene: -
abundance: -
CDR3nt: TGCAGCGTCACTCGGCCGGCTAGCGAACTATCAACTAGCACAGATACGCAGTATTTT
CDR3aa: CSVTRPASELSTSTDTQYF

v_gene: TRBV20-1
j_gene: TRBJ1-2
d_gene: TRBD1
abundance: -
CDR3nt: TGCAGTGCATTACAGGGGTCCTATGGCTACACCTTC
CDR3aa: CSALQGSYGYTF

v_gene: TRBV20-1
j_gene: TRBJ2-3
d_gene: TRBD1
abundance: -
CDR3nt: TGCAGTGCTGGAACGACAGGGGATTACACAGATACGCAGTATTTT
CDR3aa: CSAGTTGDYTDTQYF

v_gene: TRBV5-5
j_gene: TRBJ2-3
d_gene: TRBD1
abundance: -
CDR3nt: TGTGCCAGCAGCTACAGGGGGCTCGGCACAGATACGCAGTATTTT
CDR3aa: CASSYRGLGTDTQYF

v_gene: TRBV29-1
j_gene: TRBJ2-4
d_gene: -
abundance: -
CDR3nt: TGCAGCACCCGTCGAGGCGTAGCCAAAAACATTCAGTACTTC
CDR3aa: CSTRRGVAKNIQYF

v_gene: TRBV6-5
j_gene: TRBJ2-5
d_gene: -
abundance: few
CDR3nt: TGTGCCAGCAGTTACAGGCGGTCCCTCACCCAAGAGACCCAGTACTTC
CDR3aa: CASSYRRSLTQETQYF

v_gene: TRBV10-3
j_gene: TRBJ2-7
d_gene: TRBD2
abundance: few
CDR3nt: TGTGCCATCAGTGAGTCGAGTAGCGGGAGAGGCGAGCAGTACTTC
CDR3aa: CAISESSSGRGEQYF

v_gene: TRBV6-5
j_gene: TRBJ2-7
d_gene: -
abundance: -
CDR3nt: TGTGCCAGCAGGTACGGAGGGGGCGGAGAGCAGTACTTC
CDR3aa: CASRYGGGGEQYF

v_gene: TRBV2
j_gene: TRBJ2-1
d_gene: TRBD2
abundance: -
CDR3nt: TGTGCCAGCAGTGAACTCGTTCCGGGACTAGACAACAATGAGCAGTTCTTC
CDR3aa: CASSELVPGLDNNEQFF

v_gene: TRBV5-6
j_gene: TRBJ1-2
d_gene: TRBD1
abundance: -
CDR3nt: TGTGCCAGCAGCGGCCCGGGACAGGGATTTGGCTACACCTTC
CDR3aa: CASSGPGQGFGYTF

v_gene: TRBV12-3/TRBV12-4
j_gene: TRBJ1-2
d_gene: -
abundance: -
CDR3nt: TGTGCCAGCAGGTCTGATATGGCCGGCTACACCTTC
CDR3aa: CASRSDMAGYTF

v_gene: TRBV29-1
j_gene: TRBJ1-2
d_gene: -
abundance: few
CDR3nt: TGCAGCGCCGGGGTGGGGATTCAGAATGGCTACACCTTC
CDR3aa: CSAGVGIQNGYTF

v_gene: TRBV12-3/TRBV12-4
j_gene: TRBJ2-5
d_gene: -
abundance: many
CDR3nt: TGTGCCAGCAGCTTAAGGGCAGGTCAAGAGACCCAGTACTTC
CDR3aa: CASSLRAGQETQYF

v_gene: TRBV24-1
j_gene: TRBJ2-3
d_gene: -
abundance: -
CDR3nt: TGTGCCACCAGTGTGGAGGGTGGGGATACGCAGTATTTT
CDR3aa: CATSVEGGDTQYF

v_gene: TRBV9
j_gene: TRBJ2-1
d_gene: TRBD2
abundance: -
CDR3nt: TGTGCCAGCAGCCATGTTGGACTAGCGAACTACAATGAGCAGTTCTTC
CDR3aa: CASSHVGLANYNEQFF

v_gene: TRBV30
j_gene: TRBJ2-5
d_gene: -
abundance: few
CDR3nt: TGTGCCTGGAGTGGCGAGACCCAGTACTTC
CDR3aa: CAWSGETQYF

v_gene: TRBV6-2/TRBV6-3
j_gene: TRBJ2-7
d_gene: TRBD1
abundance: -
CDR3nt: TGTGCCAGCAGTACCGGGACAGGGACGGGTGAGCAGTACTTC
CDR3aa: CASSTGTGTGEQYF

v_gene: TRBV6-2/TRBV6-3
j_gene: TRBJ2-1
d_gene: -
abundance: -
CDR3nt: TGTGCCAGCAGTTACCTCCATGAGCAGTTCTTC
CDR3aa: CASSYLHEQFF

v_gene: TRBV2
j_gene: TRBJ1-1
d_gene: -
abundance: -
CDR3nt: TGTGCCAGCAGTGAAATTCTGGGGGGCAGGGGAAACCCTGAAGCTTTCTTT
CDR3aa: CASSEILGGRGNPEAFF

v_gene: TRBV7-2
j_gene: TRBJ2-1
d_gene: -
abundance: -
CDR3nt: TGTGCCAGCAGCCCCAGATCCGGCTCCTACAATGAGCAGTTCTTC
CDR3aa: CASSPRSGSYNEQFF

v_gene: TRBV7-9
j_gene: TRBJ2-3
d_gene: -
abundance: -
CDR3nt: TGTGCCAGCAGCTCGGATACCTTCACAGATACGCAGTATTTT
CDR3aa: CASSSDTFTDTQYF

v_gene: TRBV20-1
j_gene: TRBJ2-7
d_gene: -
abundance: -
CDR3nt: TGCAGTGCTAGAGATCCTCAGAGCTACGAGCAGTACTTC
CDR3aa: CSARDPQSYEQYF

v_gene: TRBV3-1
j_gene: TRBJ1-2
d_gene: -
abundance: few
CDR3nt: TGTGCCAGCAGCCAAGATACACTAGGCTATGGCTACACCTTC
CDR3aa: CASSQDTLGYGYTF

v_gene: TRBV7-9
j_gene: TRBJ1-4
d_gene: -
abundance: -
CDR3nt: TGTGCCAGCAACTTAACTCCAAACGGGGAAAAACTGTTTTTT
CDR3aa: CASNLTPNGEKLFF

v_gene: TRBV5-1
j_gene: TRBJ2-7
d_gene: -
abundance: -
CDR3nt: TGCGCCAGCAGAACGCCAGGGTGCGCCTACGAGCAGTACTTC
CDR3aa: CASRTPGCAYEQYF

v_gene: TRBV3-1
j_gene: TRBJ2-3
d_gene: -
abundance: -
CDR3nt: TGTGCCAGCAGCCGCCGATCCCTCTGGACTACGGATACGCAGTATTTT
CDR3aa: CASSRRSLWTTDTQYF

v_gene: TRBV7-8
j_gene: TRBJ1-5
d_gene: TRBD1
abundance: few
CDR3nt: TGTGCCAGCAGCCCGGGACAGGGGACGGATCAGCCCCAGCATTTT
CDR3aa: CASSPGQGTDQPQHF

v_gene: TRBV5-1
j_gene: TRBJ1-2
d_gene: -
abundance: few
CDR3nt: TGCGCCAGCATCGCATCCCCGAACAACTATGGCTACACCTTC
CDR3aa: CASIASPNNYGYTF

v_gene: TRBV7-9
j_gene: TRBJ2-5
d_gene: -
abundance: -
CDR3nt: TGTGCCAGCAGCCCCCAGGGCGTGGAGACCCAGTACTTC
CDR3aa: CASSPQGVETQYF

v_gene: TRBV10-2
j_gene: TRBJ1-2
d_gene: -
abundance: -
CDR3nt: TGCGCCAGCAGTGAGTCGGTAGGCTTAAATGGCTACACCTTC
CDR3aa: CASSESVGLNGYTF

v_gene: TRBV7-2
j_gene: TRBJ2-4
d_gene: -
abundance: -
CDR3nt: TGTGCCAGCAGCCCGGACACCATTCAGTACTTC
CDR3aa: CASSPDTIQYF

v_gene: TRBV29-1
j_gene: TRBJ1-2
d_gene: TRBD1
abundance: -
CDR3nt: TGCAGCGTTGGGACAGGGCCGTACTATGGCTACACCTTC
CDR3aa: CSVGTGPYYGYTF

v_gene: TRBV20-1
j_gene: TRBJ2-1
d_gene: -
abundance: -
CDR3nt: TGCAGTGCTAGAGATCCCGGCGGGGTCTACAATGAGCAGTTCTTC
CDR3aa: CSARDPGGVYNEQFF